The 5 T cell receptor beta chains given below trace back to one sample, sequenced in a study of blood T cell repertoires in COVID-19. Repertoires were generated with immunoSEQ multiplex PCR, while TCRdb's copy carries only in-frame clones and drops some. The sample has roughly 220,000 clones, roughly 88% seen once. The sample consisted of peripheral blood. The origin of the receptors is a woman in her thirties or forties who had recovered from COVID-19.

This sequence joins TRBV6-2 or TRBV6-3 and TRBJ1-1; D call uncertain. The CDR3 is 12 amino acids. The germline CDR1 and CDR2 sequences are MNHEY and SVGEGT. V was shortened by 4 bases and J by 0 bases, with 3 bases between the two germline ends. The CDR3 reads CASSFMNTEAFF. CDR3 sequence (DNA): TGTGCCAGCAGTTTTATGAACACTGAAGCTTTCTTT.

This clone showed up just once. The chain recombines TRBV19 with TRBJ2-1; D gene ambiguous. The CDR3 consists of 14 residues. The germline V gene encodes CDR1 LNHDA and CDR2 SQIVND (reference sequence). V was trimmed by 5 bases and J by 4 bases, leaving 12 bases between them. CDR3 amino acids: CASSVLVSYNEQFF. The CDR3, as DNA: TGTGCCAGTAGTGTATTAGTCTCGTACAATGAGCAGTTCTTC.

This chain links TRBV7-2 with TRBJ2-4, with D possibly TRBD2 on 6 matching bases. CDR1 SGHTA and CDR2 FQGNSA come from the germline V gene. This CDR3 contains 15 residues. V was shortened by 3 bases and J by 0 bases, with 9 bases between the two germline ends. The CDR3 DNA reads TGTGCCAGCAGCTTCGGGGGACTAGCCAAAAACATTCAGTACTTC. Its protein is CASSFGGLAKNIQYF.

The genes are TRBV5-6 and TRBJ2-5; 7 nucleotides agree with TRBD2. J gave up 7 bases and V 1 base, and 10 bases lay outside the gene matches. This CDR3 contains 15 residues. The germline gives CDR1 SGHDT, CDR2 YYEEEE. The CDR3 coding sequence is TGTGCCAGCAGCTTGTGGGCGGGGGACGCCGTGACCCAGTACTTC. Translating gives CASSLWAGDAVTQYF.

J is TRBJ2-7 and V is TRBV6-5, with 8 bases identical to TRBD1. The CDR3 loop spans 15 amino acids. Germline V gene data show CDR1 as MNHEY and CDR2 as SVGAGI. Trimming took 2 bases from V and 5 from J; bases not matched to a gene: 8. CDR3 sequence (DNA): TGTGCCAGCAGTTACCTGGACAGGGAAACGGACGAGCAGTACTTC. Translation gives CASSYLDRETDEQYF.